Listed below are T cell receptor beta chains from one sample, sequenced in a study of shared clonotypes between healthy human individuals. Assay used: immunoSEQ multiplex PCR; TCRdb lists only in-frame clones, some missing. The sample lists fewer than 400,000 clones, around two thirds seen once, with about 9.3% in the top ten. The material sequenced was memory CD4+ T cells sorted from blood. The source is a man aged 30 to 45 in good health. Each CDR3 is given without its conserved first and last residue.

TRBV6-1	TRBJ1-5	ASSEAEQVLNQPQH
TRBV18	TRBJ2-4	ASSPPGGRRAKNIQY
TRBV15	TRBJ2-3	ATSRDIQGIMDTQY
TRBV23-1	TRBJ2-7	ASSQYPRETHEQY
TRBV6-6	TRBJ2-1	ASRKGRASYNEQF
TRBV5-6	TRBJ2-3	ASSLVGGRGFDTQY
TRBV18	TRBJ2-2	ASSPPIVRPGELF
TRBV27	TRBJ2-2	ASSFFAGNTGELF
TRBV5-1	TRBJ2-3	ASSSSNTDTQY
TRBV21-1	TRBJ2-4	ASKPRQGLRMAKNIQY
TRBV27	TRBJ1-1	ASRQGGWNTEAF
TRBV11-2	TRBJ2-1	ASSFSSYNEQF
TRBV27	TRBJ1-2	ASSLSGGQGNYGYT
TRBV6-6	TRBJ2-7	ASSYSAGWMDEQY
TRBV18	TRBJ1-2	ASSPQGATGGYT
TRBV6-1	TRBJ2-2	ASSVVWTGLTGELF
TRBV7-2	TRBJ1-5	ASSSDKNGSNQPQH
TRBV11-3	TRBJ1-1	ASSLAPGREAF
TRBV27	TRBJ2-2	ASSQRGLAALTGTGELF
TRBV5-1	TRBJ2-3	ASSLEVAGVDTQY
TRBV5-4	TRBJ2-2	ASSLAPGRGTGELF
TRBV13	TRBJ2-7	ASSSRTYEPYGEQY
TRBV27	TRBJ1-4	ASSSGPRFATNEKLF
TRBV7-6	TRBJ2-3	ASSLAVLGSVDTQY
TRBV5-5	TRBJ2-7	ASSPGGKLRVYYEQY
TRBV28	TRBJ2-5	ASSFRAETQY
TRBV25-1	TRBJ2-1	ASSRGLYNEQF
TRBV2	TRBJ1-2	ASTGYEGYT
TRBV21-1	TRBJ2-1	ASSAAGYSYNEQF
TRBV5-6	TRBJ2-7	ASSLDRNYEQY
TRBV4-1	TRBJ2-1	ASSQEGSSYNEQF
TRBV5-4	TRBJ2-3	ASSWTAGTDTQY
TRBV4-3	TRBJ2-1	ASSPRAGGPNEQF
TRBV5-1	TRBJ1-2	ASSLQGADGYT
TRBV5-4	TRBJ2-3	ASSSGLRSSTDTQY
TRBV10-3	TRBJ2-5	AISGTGLQKTQY
TRBV19	TRBJ2-7	ASSPTTGTYEQY
TRBV28	TRBJ1-2	ASSFVMTAHESGYT